Below, 9 T cell receptor beta chains from the same sample are listed, as sequenced in a study of OX40 agonist ivuxolimab in advanced cancers. Clones were sequenced by immunoSEQ multiplex PCR, and TCRdb holds only the in-frame ones, with some missing. The sample records some 33,000 clones, about nine tenths being singletons. The specimen comprised CD4+ or CD8+ T cells sorted from blood, sampled in a trial of the OX40 agonist ivuxolimab. All receptors derive from an adult with an advanced solid tumor such as melanoma, head and neck, liver or kidney cancer.

The rearrangement uses TRBV28 and TRBJ2-1; TRBD2 is a possible D gene (5 bases). The CDR3 length is 17 residues. Germline V CDR1 and CDR2: MDHEN, SYDVKM. V was clipped by 6 bases and J by 4 bases, with 22 bases between them. In DNA form, the CDR3 reads TGTGCCAGCAGAGAAGACATAGCGAACCCCGCTTACAATGAGCAGTTCTTC. This translates into CASREDIANPAYNEQFF.

The chain links TRBV29-1 to TRBJ2-1; TRBD2 matches at 12 bases. The length of the CDR3 is 15 residues. Germline values: CDR1 SQVTM, CDR2 ANQGSEA. V lost 1 base to trimming and J lost 3 bases; unmatched junction nucleotides: 1. CDR3 sequence: CSVEGTSGNYNEQFF. As DNA, the CDR3 is TGCAGCGTTGAAGGGACTAGCGGGAACTACAATGAGCAGTTCTTC.

This rearrangement joins TRBV9 to TRBJ2-2; TRBD2 matches at 13 bases. CDR3 length: 17 amino acids. The germline V gene has CDR1 SGDLS and CDR2 YYNGEE. J gave up 4 bases and V 3 bases, and 6 bases lay outside the gene matches. CDR3 nucleotides: TGTGCCAGCAGCGACCCCGGACTAGCGGGAGTCACCGGGGAGCTGTTTTTT. Translation gives CASSDPGLAGVTGELFF.

A note on this clone: A read error may account for a junction end that differs from germline. V usage is TRBV7-7 and J usage is TRBJ2-3; D may be TRBD1 (5 bases). Germline CDR1 SSHAT, CDR2 FNYEAQ (reference sequence). This CDR3 contains 15 residues. The CDR3 protein is CASSLGQGYTDTQYF. The CDR3 nucleotides are TGTGCTAGCAGCTTAGGGCAGGGATACACAGATACGCAGTATTTT.

V gene TRBV9 combines with J gene TRBJ1-5; a possible D gene is TRBD1 (6 bases). The germline V gene has CDR1 SGDLS and CDR2 YYNGEE. Trimming stripped 3 bases from V and 2 bases from J, with 12 bases between. CDR3 length equals 15 residues. CDR3: CASSAAGVGNQPQHF. The DNA for the CDR3 is TGTGCCAGCAGCGCGGCAGGGGTTGGCAATCAGCCCCAGCATTTT.

On this clone: In this CDR3 the conserved last residue, phenylalanine or tryptophan, is missing, so a read error is likely. The limits of the CDR3 on the DNA are not certain, so only TCRdb's listed CDR3 is given. The chain joins TRBV28 to TRBJ1-1; TRBD1, the table's D call, lacks a check against the DNA. Inclusive of both ends, the CDR3 amounts to 12 amino acids. CDR1 is MDHEN and CDR2 is SYDVKM in the germline V gene. The CDR3 protein is CASSLVGTGARE.

The V and J genes are TRBV29-1 and TRBJ1-4, with a weak D call TRBD1 (6 bases). Per the germline V gene, CDR1 is SQVTM and CDR2 is ANQGSEA. V lost 7 bases and J lost 7, with 22 bases in between. There are 15 residues in the CDR3. The CDR3 DNA follows: TGCAGCGGGGGGGCCGGGGGGGCCCAAGGTGAAAAACTGTTTTTT. Encoded protein: CSGGAGGAQGEKLFF.

The V gene is TRBV4-3, the J gene TRBJ2-1; no clear D. Germline CDR1 LGHNA, CDR2 YSLEER. The ends were cut back, 1 base at V and 4 bases at J, with 17 bases in the middle. This CDR3 is 17 amino acids long. CDR3 region: CASSQVDATLNYNEQFF. The CDR3 DNA reads as TGCGCCAGCAGCCAAGTCGACGCGACTTTGAATTACAATGAGCAGTTCTTC.

The V and J genes are TRBV4-3 and TRBJ1-1; D possibly corresponds to TRBD1 (6 bases). CDR1 and CDR2 (germline): LGHNA, YSLEER. The CDR3 has 17 amino acids. Trimming cost V 0 bases and J 3 bases, with 17 bases left between them. The DNA of the CDR3 is TGCGCCAGCAGCCAAGATCCCCAGGGGTTTAGGGACACTGAAGCTTTCTTT. It encodes CASSQDPQGFRDTEAFF.